A selection of T cell receptor beta chains follows, all from one sample in a study of PD-1 blockade in classical Hodgkin lymphoma. Clones were read by immunoSEQ multiplex PCR, and TCRdb kept only the in-frame ones, dropping some. The table has approximately 65,000 clones, about 91% seen once. The specimen was peripheral blood mononuclear cells (PBMCs), collected at baseline. These receptor sequences come from a human donor with classical Hodgkin lymphoma. CDR3s include the opening cysteine and the closing phenylalanine or tryptophan. A D gene is named only where the DNA matches it firmly. Clone sizes are given selectively: once, few, many, or a class where the clone is expanded.

V gene	J gene	clone size	D gene	CDR3 protein	CDR3 DNA
TRBV6-6	TRBJ1-2	.	.	CASIAGDPGYGGYTF	TGTGCCAGCATCGCCGGGGACCCAGGGTACGGTGGCTACACCTTC
TRBV4-1	TRBJ2-2	.	TRBD2	CASSQDLFGLANTGELFF	TGCGCCAGCAGCCAAGATCTTTTTGGACTAGCGAACACCGGGGAGCTGTTTTTT
TRBV6-5	TRBJ1-6	once	.	CASSYGLDDSPLHF	TGTGCCAGCAGTTATGGGCTGGATGACTCACCCCTCCACTTT
TRBV30	TRBJ2-7	.	.	CAWGTLYEQYF	TGTGCCTGGGGGACCCTCTACGAGCAGTACTTC
TRBV9	TRBJ2-3	.	.	CASSEGGLGTDTQYF	TGTGCCAGCAGTGAGGGGGGGCTAGGCACAGATACGCAGTATTTT
TRBV4-3	TRBJ1-4	.	.	CASSHRRPTNEKLFF	TGCGCCAGCAGCCACCGGCGGCCCACTAATGAAAAACTGTTTTTT
TRBV5-1	TRBJ2-6	.	.	CASSETRQSGANVLTF	TGCGCCAGCAGCGAGACTCGCCAATCTGGGGCCAACGTCCTGACTTTC
TRBV19	TRBJ2-3	.	.	CASSQQISTDTQYF	TGTGCCAGTAGCCAGCAGATTAGCACAGATACGCAGTATTTT
TRBV9	TRBJ2-5	.	.	CASSPPEAGLYQETQYF	TGTGCCAGCAGCCCCCCCGAGGCAGGCCTGTACCAAGAGACCCAGTACTTC
TRBV6-5	TRBJ1-1	once	.	CASSYGDPGPEAFF	TGTGCCAGCAGTTACGGTGACCCAGGCCCTGAAGCTTTCTTT
TRBV11-3	TRBJ2-5	.	TRBD2	CASSLWGSGGPETQYF	TGTGCCAGCAGCTTGTGGGGTAGCGGGGGGCCAGAGACCCAGTACTTC
TRBV5-1	TRBJ1-4	.	.	CASSLAQAEREKLFF	TGCGCCAGCAGCTTGGCCCAGGCTGAGAGGGAAAAACTGTTTTTT
TRBV14	TRBJ1-6	.	.	CASRVWGSPLHF	TGTGCCAGCAGGGTTTGGGGTTCACCCCTCCACTTT
TRBV6-1	TRBJ1-5	.	.	CASSDKGNQPQHF	TGTGCCAGCAGTGATAAGGGAAATCAGCCCCAGCATTTT
TRBV19	TRBJ1-2	.	.	CASSIFAAGRQNYGYTF	TGTGCCAGTAGTATATTTGCGGCTGGCAGGCAGAACTATGGCTACACCTTC
TRBV4-1	TRBJ2-7	.	TRBD1	CASSQDRRQGAYEQYF	TGCGCCAGCAGCCAAGATCGAAGACAGGGAGCCTACGAGCAGTACTTC
TRBV7-2	TRBJ1-6	.	.	CASSPDGYNSPLHF	TGTGCCAGCAGCCCGGACGGCTATAATTCACCCCTCCACTTT
TRBV9	TRBJ1-1	.	.	CASSVATGRDTEAFF	TGTGCCAGCAGCGTGGCAACAGGGAGGGACACTGAAGCTTTCTTT
TRBV29-1	TRBJ1-5	once	.	CSVGAEGQPQHF	TGCAGCGTTGGGGCGGAGGGTCAGCCCCAGCATTTT
TRBV6-5	TRBJ1-1	.	.	CASSYRGRNTEAFF	TGTGCCAGCAGTTACAGAGGACGGAACACTGAAGCTTTCTTT
TRBV10-2	TRBJ1-5	.	.	CASSESSGHQPQHF	TGCGCCAGCAGTGAGTCGAGCGGACATCAGCCCCAGCATTTT
TRBV7-8	TRBJ1-2	few	TRBD1	CASSLHRGPSSTNTF	TGTGCCAGCAGCTTGCACAGGGGGCCTTCAAGTACGAATACCTTC
TRBV5-6	TRBJ2-7	.	.	CASSFKDQVTLLLYEQYF	TGTGCCAGCAGCTTCAAAGACCAAGTGACCCTTCTACTCTACGAGCAGTACTTC
TRBV27	TRBJ1-1	.	.	CASSLGRGYHTEAFF	TGTGCCAGCAGTTTAGGGAGGGGGTATCACACTGAAGCTTTCTTT
TRBV9	TRBJ2-1	.	TRBD2	CASSPSGGAYNEQFF	TGTGCCAGCAGCCCTAGCGGGGGAGCTTACAATGAGCAGTTCTTC